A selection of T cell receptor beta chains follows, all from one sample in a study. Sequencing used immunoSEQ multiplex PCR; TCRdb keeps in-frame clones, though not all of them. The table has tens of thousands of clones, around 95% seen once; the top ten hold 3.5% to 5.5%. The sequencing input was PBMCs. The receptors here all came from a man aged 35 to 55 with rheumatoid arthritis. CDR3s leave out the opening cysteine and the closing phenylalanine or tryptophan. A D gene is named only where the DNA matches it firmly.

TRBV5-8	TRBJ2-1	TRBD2	ASSSLAGEESDEQF
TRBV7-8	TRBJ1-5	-	ASSPSGSGARQPQH
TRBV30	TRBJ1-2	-	AWSVLGGYT
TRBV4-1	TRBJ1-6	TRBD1	ASSQFYRGRFSPLH
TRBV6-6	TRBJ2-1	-	ASSYSLYNEQF
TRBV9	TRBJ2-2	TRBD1	ASSARTGDTGELF
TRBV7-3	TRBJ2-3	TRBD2	ASSLQRGSTDTQY
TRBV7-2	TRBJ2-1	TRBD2	ASSDQGGGYNEQF
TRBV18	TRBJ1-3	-	ASSPPGAPTSGNTIY
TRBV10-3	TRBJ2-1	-	AISQSMNEQF
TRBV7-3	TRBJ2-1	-	ASSLLATSAHNEQF
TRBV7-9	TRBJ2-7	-	ASSREAGKAYEQY
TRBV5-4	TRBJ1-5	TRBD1	ASSIDRGNQPQH
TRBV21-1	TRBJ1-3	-	ACRGGSSGNTIY
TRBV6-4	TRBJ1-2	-	ASRQEGRANYGYT
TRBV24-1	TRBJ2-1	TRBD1	ATGDSYNEQF
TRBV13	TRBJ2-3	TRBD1	ASSGPGTGISTGTQY
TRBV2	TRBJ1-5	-	ASEQARNQPQH
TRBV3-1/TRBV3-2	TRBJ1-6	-	ASSQGENSPLH
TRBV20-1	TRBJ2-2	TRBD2	SASSGRGTGELF
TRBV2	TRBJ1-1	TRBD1	ASSREGAWITEAF
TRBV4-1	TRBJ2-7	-	ASSQREGPYEQY
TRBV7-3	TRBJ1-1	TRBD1	ASRLDRGHTEAF
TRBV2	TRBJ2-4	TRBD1	ASRGTGVAKNIQY
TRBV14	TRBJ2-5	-	ASSQDRWGGGVRETQY
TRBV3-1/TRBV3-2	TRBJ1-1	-	ASSQEVLDSLNTEAF
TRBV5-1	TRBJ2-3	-	ASTRGAQRATDTQY
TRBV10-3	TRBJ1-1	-	AISGGRSLNTEAF
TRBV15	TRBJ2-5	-	ATSRAPGLQETQY
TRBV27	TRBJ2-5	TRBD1	ASSLLGQGARETQY
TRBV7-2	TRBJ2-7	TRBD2	ASSLGGTSYEQY
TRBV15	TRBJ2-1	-	ATSRDQDANEQF
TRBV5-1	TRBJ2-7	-	ASSLVVSPYEQY
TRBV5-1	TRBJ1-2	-	ASNLLGPGAHT
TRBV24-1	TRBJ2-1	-	ATSDPHSSYNEQF
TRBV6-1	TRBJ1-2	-	ASREGSRIYGYT
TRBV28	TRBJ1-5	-	ASGSNQPQH
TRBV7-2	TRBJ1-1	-	ASRTGSWDTEAF
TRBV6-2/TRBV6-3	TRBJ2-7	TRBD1	ASSKIDRGSSYEQY
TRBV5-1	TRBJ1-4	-	ASSWASSATNEKLF
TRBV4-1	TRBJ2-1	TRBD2	ASSQAVSGRAYNEQF
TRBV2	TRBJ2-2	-	ASSETTTETGELF
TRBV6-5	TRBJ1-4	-	ASGGFANEKLF
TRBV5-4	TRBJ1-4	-	ASSEQGFNEKLF
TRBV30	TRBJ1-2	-	AWRPKGANYGYT
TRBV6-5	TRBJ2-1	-	ASSLTSGTYNEQF
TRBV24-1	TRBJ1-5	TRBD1	ATSEDRAQPQH
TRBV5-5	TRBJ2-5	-	ASSFNPGLVLQETQY
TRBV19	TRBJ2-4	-	ASSVTGTPGIQY
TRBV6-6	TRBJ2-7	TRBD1	ASSTTGALSSYEQY
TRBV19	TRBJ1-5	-	ASSTGTNSNQPQH
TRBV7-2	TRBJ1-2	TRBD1	ASSFRGLDGYT
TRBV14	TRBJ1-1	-	ASSQRPGHTEAF